These 4 T cell receptor beta chains came from one sample sequenced in a study of CD8 T cells in ankylosing spondylitis. TCRdb called the 5' RACE reads again in MiXCR, with one record for every CDR3 protein. The sample yields approximately 300,000 distinct CDR3 sequences, over 15% seen once. The sequenced material came from blood, either unsorted or a sorted T cell fraction (not recorded which). The receptors were gathered from a male donor with ankylosing spondylitis or in good health (not recorded which).

This clonotype was detected a few times. The gene calls are TRBV5-1 and TRBJ1-1; D unclear. Trimming shortened V by 4 bases and J by 1 base, and 8 bases separated the two germline ends. This CDR3 contains 13 residues. Per germline, CDR1 SGHRS and CDR2 YFSETQ. In DNA form, the CDR3 reads TGCGCCAGCAGCATCTCCGGGAACACTGAAGCTTTCTTT. Amino acid sequence: CASSISGNTEAFF.

This clonotype has just a few counts. This chain links TRBV7-8 with TRBJ2-7; 8 positions match TRBD1. The CDR3 length is 15 residues. CDR1 and CDR2 (germline): SGHVS, FQNEAQ. CDR3 amino acids: CASSLGRTGTYEQYV. The CDR3, as DNA: TGCGCCAGCAGCTTAGGACGGACAGGGACCTACGAGCAGTACGTC.

The chain recombines TRBV29-1 with TRBJ2-2; TRBD1 matches at 7 bases. J lost 2 bases, V lost 7 bases, and 7 bases had no gene match. This CDR3 spans 14 amino acids. Germline CDR1 reads SQVTM; CDR2 reads ANQGSEA. The CDR3 spells CSAYRDRNTGELFF. Here the CDR3 DNA reads TGCAGCGCTTATAGGGACAGAAACACCGGGGAGCTGTTTTTT.

V is TRBV5-1 and J is TRBJ1-2; possible D gene TRBD1, 6 bases. The CDR3 contains 13 residues. Germline CDR1 SGHRS, CDR2 YFSETQ. Trimming removed 2 bases at V and 5 bases at J, with 10 bases between. CDR3 sequence reads: CASSFGDTYGYTF. The CDR3 nucleotides read TGCGCCAGCAGCTTTGGGGACACTTATGGCTACACCTTC.